The 23 T cell receptor beta chains listed next were all sequenced from one sample in a study of beta chain features in type 1 diabetes. Every bit of the isolated RNA underwent reverse transcription, so sequencing read expressed TCRB transcripts. Data came from immunoSEQ multiplex PCR; TCRdb stores just in-frame clones and leaves some out. The table includes about 620,000 clones, 15% to 19% detected once. Source material: naive CD4+ T cells from blood. These receptors came from a man between 18 and 35 years old in good health.

The chain uses TRBV7-6 and TRBJ2-5; D is ambiguous. Trimming took 5 bases from V and 2 from J, leaving 12 bases between them. CDR1 SGHVS and CDR2 FNYEAQ come from the germline V gene. The CDR3 runs 14 residues. For the CDR3, the DNA is TGTGCCAGCAGCATCTCCATAAGGCAAGAGACCCAGTACTTC. Encoded protein: CASSISIRQETQYF. The variable domain in full, completed from reference TRBV7-6 and TRBJ2-5, reads GAGVSQSPRYKVTKRGQDVALRCDPISGHVSLYWYRQALGQGPEFLTYFNYEAQQDKSGLPNDRFSAERPEGSISTLTIQRTEQRDSAMYRCASSISIRQETQYFGPGTRLLVL.

The chain couples TRBV30 to TRBJ1-4; no firm D call. CDR3 length: 12 residues. Germline assignment: CDR1 GTSNPN and CDR2 SVGIG (reference sequence). The V and J ends lost 3 bases and 4 bases respectively, with 6 bases between them. The CDR3 sequence is CAWRRFNEKLFF. The DNA of the CDR3 is TGTGCCTGGAGGCGGTTTAATGAAAAACTGTTTTTT.

This clone was detected only a few times. The identical CDR3 is also encoded by other nucleotide sequences in the sample. The chain employs TRBV18 and TRBJ1-5; no clear D gene. Germline CDR1 reads KGHSH; CDR2 reads LQKENI. V was trimmed by 3 bases and J by 1 base, leaving 10 bases between them. The CDR3 is made up of 15 amino acids. CDR3 DNA sequence: TGTGCCAGCTCACCGGGTTCGGGGAGCAATCAGCCCCAGCATTTT. It specifies CASSPGSGSNQPQHF.

This clone was detected only a few times. The chain has TRBV29-1 and TRBJ2-7; the match to TRBD1 covers 8 bases. The CDR3 extends over 15 amino acids. Per the germline V gene, CDR1 is SQVTM and CDR2 is ANQGSEA. Trimming removed 6 bases from V and 1 base from J; junction bases left unmatched: 11. The CDR3 is CSVDRQGQGSYEQYF. Written as DNA, the CDR3 is TGCAGCGTGGACCGACAGGGGCAAGGTTCCTACGAGCAGTACTTC.

This clone was seen a handful of times. The rearrangement joins TRBV9 to TRBJ1-5; 7 bases align to TRBD1. The junction had 7 bases not matched to a gene; V was cut back by 5 bases and J by 11 bases. This CDR3 has 12 amino acids. Germline lookup yields CDR1 SGDLS and CDR2 YYNGEE. The CDR3 here is CASSGTDRTQHF. The CDR3 DNA reads as TGTGCCAGCAGTGGAACGGACAGGACCCAGCATTTT.

The V gene is TRBV11-2, the J gene TRBJ2-2, with no clear D. Germline V gene sequence: CDR1 SGHAT, CDR2 FQNNGV. The CDR3 runs 14 residues. Trimming shortened V by 3 bases and J by 1 base, and 6 bases separated the two germline ends. The CDR3 sequence: CASSFLVNTGELFF. CDR3 bases: TGTGCCAGCAGCTTTTTGGTGAACACCGGGGAGCTGTTTTTT.

This rearrangement joins TRBV6-1 to TRBJ2-7; the D is unclear. With 10 bases removed from V and 0 bases from J, the gap between germline ends came to 16 bases. Germline CDR1 MNHNS, CDR2 SASEGT. CDR3 length: 14 residues. CDR3 DNA sequence: TGTGCCATCCCCTCCCGGTTGAGCTCCTACGAGCAGTACTTC. This sequence encodes CAIPSRLSSYEQYF.

In its sample, this clone was seen a few times. The V call is TRBV11-3, the J call TRBJ2-3; D call uncertain. The CDR3 runs 15 residues. Trimming pared 5 bases from V and 2 bases from J, leaving 14 bases between. The germline CDR1 and CDR2 sequences are SGHNT and YENEEA. The chain's CDR3 is CASSLNGRPTDTQYF. The CDR3 DNA reads TGTGCCAGCAGCCTAAACGGGCGGCCCACAGATACGCAGTATTTT. Variable domain in full (rest from reference TRBV11-3 and TRBJ2-3): EAGVVQSPRYKIIEKKQPVAFWCNPISGHNTLYWYLQNLGQGPELLIRYENEEAVDDSQLPKDRFSAERLKGVDSTLKIQPAELGDSAVYLCASSLNGRPTDTQYFGPGTRLTVL.

The CDR3 DNA sequence: TGTGCCAGCAACTGGGGCAGGCACAATGAAAAACTGTTTTTT. It codes for CASNWGRHNEKLFF. J is TRBJ1-4 and V is TRBV28, with TRBD1 as a possible D gene (5 bases). There are 14 residues in the CDR3. V lost 7 bases and J lost 5, with 14 bases in between. Germline CDR1 is MDHEN and CDR2 is SYDVKM.

This clone was seen a few times. This sequence joins TRBV7-2 and TRBJ2-7; 8 nucleotides match TRBD1. The CDR3 is 16 residues long. Germline CDR1 SGHTA, CDR2 FQGNSA. Trimming removed 2 bases from V and 5 bases from J; junction bases left unmatched: 11. Written as DNA, the CDR3 is TGTGCCAGCAGCTTAATGGCTGGGGCAGGGGGCGACGAGCAGTACTTC. Encoded protein: CASSLMAGAGGDEQYF. The full variable domain, in which reference TRBV7-2 and TRBJ2-7 provide the parts outside the CDR3, is GAGVSQSPSNKVTEKGKDVELRCDPISGHTALYWYRQSLGQGLEFLIYFQGNSAPDKSGLPSDRFSAERTGGSVSTLTIQRTQQEDSAVYLCASSLMAGAGGDEQYFGPGTRLTVT.

This clone appeared a few times. The chain joins TRBV7-2 to TRBJ2-7; 14 nucleotides line up with TRBD2. The CDR3 is 18 residues long. Losses at the gene ends were 5 bases for V and 0 bases for J; bases not matched to a gene: 9. Germline-derived CDR1 and CDR2 are SGHTA and FQGNSA. This CDR3 is CASSRYGTSGGSSYEQYF. The CDR3 DNA is TGTGCCAGCAGCCGTTACGGGACTAGCGGGGGAAGCTCCTACGAGCAGTACTTC.

CDR3 sequence (DNA): TGTGCCAGCAGTTCCCTAAGTCCGGGGGGCTACACCTTC. Residues: CASSSLSPGGYTF. The chain has TRBV28 and TRBJ1-2; D is ambiguous. Deletions cut 4 bases from V and 8 bases from J, with 14 bases between. Germline CDR1 reads MDHEN; CDR2 reads SYDVKM. The CDR3 is 13 residues long.

The rearrangement uses TRBV9 and TRBJ2-1, with a weak D call TRBD2 (5 bases). V was pared by 0 bases and J by 4 bases, with 14 bases between. Germline CDR1 and CDR2: SGDLS and YYNGEE. The CDR3 has 16 residues. The CDR3 DNA follows: TGTGCCAGCAGCGTAGCCCTTTACTCGGGATACAATGAGCAGTTCTTC. Translation gives CASSVALYSGYNEQFF.

This clone was seen once. The chain is built from TRBV7-2 and TRBJ1-1; possible D gene TRBD1, 5 bases. Trimming shortened V by 0 bases and J by 0 bases, and 8 bases separated the two germline ends. The CDR3 is 15 amino acids. Germline-derived CDR1 and CDR2 are SGHTA and FQGNSA. This CDR3 reads CASSLAGGLNTEAFF. CDR3 bases: TGTGCCAGCAGCTTAGCGGGGGGGTTGAACACTGAAGCTTTCTTT. The variable domain in full, with the rest retrieved from reference TRBV7-2 and TRBJ1-1, is GAGVSQSPSNKVTEKGKDVELRCDPISGHTALYWYRQSLGQGLEFLIYFQGNSAPDKSGLPSDRFSAERTGGSVSTLTIQRTQQEDSAVYLCASSLAGGLNTEAFFGQGTRLTVV.

The chain uses TRBV28 and TRBJ1-1; no firm D call. V dropped 7 bases and J dropped 1 base, with 16 bases sitting between them. Looked up from germline, CDR1 is MDHEN and CDR2 is SYDVKM. The CDR3 is 15 residues long. The CDR3 DNA reads as TGTGCCAGCAACATATCCGGGAAGGGGAACACTGAAGCTTTCTTT. Protein: CASNISGKGNTEAFF.

This clone was counted a few times. The chain joins TRBV11-2 to TRBJ2-3; D gene unclear. Trimming took 3 bases from V and 1 from J, leaving 8 bases between them. Germline V gives CDR1 SGHAT, CDR2 FQNNGV. The CDR3 spans 14 residues. CDR3 protein: CASSLGFRTDTQYF. For the CDR3, the DNA is TGTGCCAGCAGCTTGGGGTTTCGCACAGATACGCAGTATTTT.

V usage is TRBV25-1 and J usage is TRBJ1-4, with TRBD1 matching over 9 bases. Germline V gene lookup returns CDR1 MGHDK and CDR2 SYGVNS. Trimming at V came to 7 bases and at J to 0 bases, leaving 3 bases not matched to a gene. The CDR3 sequence is 15 residues long. For the CDR3, the DNA is TGTGCCAGCATTCGGACAGGGGCAACTAATGAAAAACTGTTTTTT. It translates to CASIRTGATNEKLFF.

The rearrangement joins TRBV5-4 to TRBJ2-3; TRBD2 is a possible D gene (7 bases). Germline V lookup: CDR1 SGHNT, CDR2 YYREEE (reference sequence). V dropped 4 bases and J dropped 2 bases, with 20 bases sitting between them. The length of the CDR3 is 17 residues. CDR3 coding DNA: TGTGCCAGCAGCGATGGAAGTCTACGGGGGGCCACAGATACGCAGTATTTT. Translation gives CASSDGSLRGATDTQYF.

This clone occurred a few times. The chain couples TRBV5-6 to TRBJ1-1; D gene uncertain. The germline CDR1 and CDR2 sequences are SGHDT and YYEEEE. The CDR3 extends over 11 amino acids. With 4 bases removed from V and 6 bases from J, the gap between germline ends came to 7 bases. The CDR3 DNA reads TGTGCCAGCAGCAGGGTTTCTGAAGCTTTCTTT. This sequence encodes CASSRVSEAFF.

This clone has a handful of counts. V gene TRBV5-1 combines with J gene TRBJ2-7, with 9 bases lining up with TRBD1. CDR3 length: 15 amino acids. The germline CDR1 and CDR2 sequences are SGHRS and YFSETQ. Germline trimming cut 5 bases from V and 0 bases from J; bases unmatched to any gene: 6. CDR3 in amino acids: CASRSGTGPSYEQYF. The CDR3 DNA follows: TGCGCCAGCAGATCCGGGACAGGGCCCTCCTACGAGCAGTACTTC.

This clone was detected a few times. This chain connects TRBV21-1 to TRBJ2-7. TRBV21-1 is noted as a pseudogene. The CDR3 has 13 residues. The CDR3 loop is CAPLPPPTYEQYF. DNA for the CDR3: TGTGCCCCGCTCCCGCCCCCAACCTACGAGCAGTACTTC.

This clone was counted a few times. In the same sample, other DNA sequences code for this CDR3. V is TRBV5-1 and J is TRBJ2-7; 8 bases are shared with TRBD1. The V segment lost 4 bases and the J segment 3 bases; nucleotides outside the gene matches: 6. Germline CDR1 and CDR2: SGHRS and YFSETQ. The CDR3 extends over 14 amino acids. The CDR3 region is CASSLDRVGYEQYF. CDR3 nucleotides: TGCGCCAGCAGCCTGGACAGGGTAGGCTACGAGCAGTACTTC.

Details on this clone: Different DNA sequences within this sample yield the same CDR3. This rearrangement joins TRBV29-1 to TRBJ1-5; TRBD1 matches at 10 bases. V lost 4 bases, J lost 4 bases, and 1 base stayed unmatched. The CDR3 is made up of 13 amino acids. Germline assignment: CDR1 SQVTM and CDR2 ANQGSEA. The CDR3 is CSVGTGGNQPQHF. The CDR3 bases are TGCAGCGTTGGGACAGGGGGAAATCAGCCCCAGCATTTT.